This TCR beta chain was profiled in a study of prognosis after radiotherapy for stage I lung cancer. About the research overall: In this cohort, every patient with non-small cell lung cancer was regarded as medically inoperable. The roughly 13 male and 6 female patients were aged 53 to 84, median roughly 70 years.

Whole-study results and caveats: When patients developed distant metastases, their Shannon entropy after stereotactic body radiation therapy was lower.

Peripheral blood samples of six milliliters were drawn at each of two time points. The germline CDR1 and CDR2 sequences are LGHDT and YNNKEL (reference sequence). CDR3 size: 13 residues. Trimming took off 0 bases at V and 7 bases at J, with 9 bases between the two ends. Turning to this clonotype: What it recognizes is unknown.

CDR3 of TCR beta was amplified from genomic DNA via a two-round multiplex PCR. Round-one PCR had primers specific to each TRBV and TRBJ gene. TCRdb reprocessed the multiplex PCR reads with MiXCR, giving one entry per CDR3 protein. This sample has about 31,000 distinct CDR3 sequences, with around 43% found just once. Sequenced here: PBMCs, sampled before or after stereotactic body radiation therapy (not recorded which). This clonotype originated in a donor over 45 with non-small cell lung cancer. This chain connects TRBV3-1 to TRBJ1-2, with D unresolved. In nucleotides, the CDR3 is TGTGCCAGCAGCCAAGAAGTAAGAAGTGGCTACACCTTC. This sequence encodes CASSQEVRSGYTF.